Listed here are 30 T cell receptor beta chains from one sample, sequenced in a study of cytomegalovirus exposure and HLA in healthy donors. Researchers ran the PCR with 60 Vbeta and 13 Jbeta primers. Generated by immunoSEQ multiplex PCR, the TCRdb table keeps only in-frame clones and is missing some. The table shows 95,000 to 150,000 clones, with 76% occurring only once. Source material: PBMCs. These receptors were taken from a man in his forties or fifties in good health and CMV-seronegative.

This clone was counted only a few times. CDR3: CASSTDSRGYTF. The DNA of the CDR3 is TGTGCCAGCAGTACGGACAGTCGGGGCTACACCTTC. This chain uses TRBV6-5 with TRBJ1-2, with D perhaps TRBD1 (6 bases). Germline-derived CDR1 and CDR2 are MNHEY and SVGAGI. Deletions cut 5 bases from V and 8 bases from J, with 12 bases between. The length of the CDR3 is 12 residues.

The rearrangement links TRBV5-1 to TRBJ1-2, with a tentative D call TRBD1 (5 bases). In germline, CDR1 is SGHRS, CDR2 YFSETQ. V was shortened by 4 bases and J by 4 bases, with 14 bases between the two germline ends. The CDR3 spans 14 residues. The DNA for the CDR3 is TGCGCCAGCAGCCCGGAGGGTCAGGGCTATGGCTACACCTTC. Its protein product is CASSPEGQGYGYTF.

This clone occurred once. The chain employs TRBV4-1 and TRBJ2-3; TRBD2 matches 12 bases. Germline V gene sequence: CDR1 MGHRA, CDR2 YSYEKL. The CDR3 is made up of 17 amino acids. The V gene end was trimmed by 1 base and the J gene end by 3 bases; junction bases not matched to a gene: 5. Here the CDR3 DNA reads TGCGCCAGCAGCCAAGGAACTAGCGGGGGGAATACAGATACGCAGTATTTT. The encoded protein is CASSQGTSGGNTDTQYF.

The chain carries TRBV6-6 and TRBJ2-5; the match to TRBD1 covers 9 bases. With the DNA end fitting TRBJ2-7 better, the J assignment may be wrong. This CDR3 region has 14 residues. The V gene's germline CDR1 is MNHNY and CDR2 SVGAGI (reference sequence). The CDR3 nucleotides read TGTGCCAGCAGTCCGCGGGACAGGGTCGACGAGCAGTACTTC. This encodes CASSPRDRVDEQYF.

This clone was seen once. Other DNA sequences in this specimen translate into the identical CDR3. The chain has TRBV4-3 and TRBJ2-7, with 9 nucleotides matching TRBD1. Germline V CDR1 and CDR2: LGHNA, YSLEER. After removal of 0 bases from V and 5 bases from J, the junction contained 5 bases not matched to a gene. The CDR3 has 15 amino acids. CDR3 region: CASSQDRGQGNEQYF. The CDR3 region has the DNA TGCGCCAGCAGCCAAGATCGGGGACAGGGAAACGAGCAGTACTTC.

J is TRBJ2-1 and V is TRBV11-1, with TRBD1 matching over 8 bases. Germline CDR1 is SGHAT and CDR2 is FQDESV (reference sequence). With V trimmed by 7 bases and J by 2 bases, 4 bases remained unmatched. CDR3 length equals 14 residues. The CDR3 DNA sequence: TGTGCCAGCAAGACGGACAGGGCCTACAATGAGCAGTTCTTC. It specifies CASKTDRAYNEQFF.

The rearrangement links TRBV5-1 to TRBJ2-1; TRBD2 matches 8 bases. Germline V gene sequence: CDR1 SGHRS, CDR2 YFSETQ. V trimming: 7 bases; J trimming: 0 bases; junction bases outside the gene matches: 9. This CDR3 is 16 amino acids long. DNA for the CDR3: TGCGCCAGCGCCTCGGGGGGGGCAAACTCCTACAATGAGCAGTTCTTC. Translation: CASASGGANSYNEQFF.

This clone was observed once. The chain joins TRBV7-6 to TRBJ1-5; a possible D gene is TRBD1 (6 bases). The V end lost 3 bases, the J end lost 5 bases, and 8 bases lay between the germline ends. CDR1 and CDR2 (germline): SGHVS, FNYEAQ. The CDR3 runs 13 residues. Here the CDR3 DNA reads TGTGCCAGCAGCTTGGACAGATATCAGCCCCAGCATTTT. It codes for CASSLDRYQPQHF.

This clone appeared a single time. The chain uses TRBV11-2 and TRBJ1-6, with 10 positions matching TRBD1. Unmatched junction bases numbered 0, after V lost 1 base and J lost 9 bases. There are 14 residues in the CDR3. From germline, CDR1 is SGHAT and CDR2 FQNNGV. In DNA form, the CDR3 reads TGTGCCAGCAGCTTAGGGGACAGGGGTTCACCCCTCCACTTT. Protein sequence: CASSLGDRGSPLHF.

Note on this clone: The junction shows a germline mismatch at one end, possibly a read error. This chain connects TRBV18 to TRBJ2-1, with no clear D. Germline lookup yields CDR1 KGHSH and CDR2 LQKENI. This CDR3 has 12 residues. This chain's CDR3 is CASSPLNNERFF. Written as DNA, the CDR3 is TGTGCCAGCTCACCGCTGAACAATGAGCGGTTCTTC. Full variable domain (outside the CDR3, taken from reference TRBV18 and TRBJ2-1): NAGVMQNPRHLVRRRGQEARLRCSPMKGHSHVYWYRQLPEEGLKFMVYLQKENIIDESGMPKERFSAEFPKEGPSILRIQQVVRGDSAAYFCASSPLNNERFFGPGTRLTVL.

Here the CDR3 DNA reads TGTGCCAGCAGTTACTGGCGGGCCCGCCAAGAGACCCAGTACTTC. Amino acid sequence: CASSYWRARQETQYF. The chain uses TRBV6-6 and TRBJ2-5; D might be TRBD2 (5 bases). Germline V gives CDR1 MNHNY, CDR2 SVGAGI (reference sequence). The CDR3 sequence is 15 residues long. V shed 1 base and J shed 1 base, with 10 bases lying between them.

This clone appeared once. CDR3 DNA sequence: TGCAGCGCCAGGATTGGCACCGAGTACTTC. It codes for CSARIGTEYF. The V and J genes are TRBV29-1 and TRBJ2-7; D not certain. In germline, CDR1 is SQVTM, CDR2 ANQGSEA. V lost 7 bases, J lost 11 bases, and 15 bases lay in between. The CDR3 totals 10 residues.

This rearrangement joins TRBV7-2 to TRBJ1-3; TRBD1 agrees at 8 bases. The V and J ends lost 5 bases and 6 bases, in that order; junction bases with no gene match: 6. Germline lookup yields CDR1 SGHTA and CDR2 FQGNSA. This CDR3 is built from 14 residues. Written as DNA, the CDR3 is TGTGCCAGCAGCCTGGACAGGGAAGTAAACACCATATATTTT. This translates into CASSLDREVNTIYF. The complete variable domain, with remaining parts taken from reference TRBV7-2 and TRBJ1-3, reads GAGVSQSPSNKVTEKGKDVELRCDPISGHTALYWYRQSLGQGLEFLIYFQGNSAPDKSGLPSDRFSAERTGGSVSTLTIQRTQQEDSAVYLCASSLDREVNTIYFGEGSWLTVV.

The chain has TRBV9 and TRBJ2-3; 10 bases fit TRBD2. Trimming removed 1 base from V and 6 bases from J; junction bases left unmatched: 11. This CDR3 region has 17 residues. The germline gives CDR1 SGDLS, CDR2 YYNGEE. CDR3 bases: TGTGCCAGCAGCGTAAATCCCAGAGCGGGGGGGCGGGATACGCAGTATTTT. Protein product: CASSVNPRAGGRDTQYF.

The chain uses TRBV5-8 and TRBJ2-5; the D gene is possibly TRBD1 (5 bases). The tail of the sequence fits TRBJ2-7 better, so the J call may be wrong. Germline CDR1 reads SGHTS; CDR2 reads YDEGEE. CDR3 length: 13 residues. The CDR3 nucleotides read TGTGCCAGCAGCTTGGCTCCAGGGATCGAGCAGTACTTC. This codes for CASSLAPGIEQYF.

The chain has TRBV7-2 and TRBJ2-2; 7 bases are a match to TRBD1. Germline trimming cut 3 bases from V and 9 bases from J; bases unmatched to any gene: 4. Germline CDR1 reads SGHTA; CDR2 reads FQGNSA. The CDR3 has 13 residues. CDR3 nucleotide sequence: TGTGCCAGCAGCTTCACAGGGGTGCGGGAGCTGTTTTTT. Translating it yields CASSFTGVRELFF.

This chain links TRBV13 with TRBJ2-3; D perhaps matches TRBD2 (6 bases). Trimming cost V 5 bases and J 2 bases, with 8 bases left between them. Germline lookup yields CDR1 PRHDT and CDR2 FYEKMQ (reference sequence). The CDR3 sequence is 13 residues long. The CDR3 loop reads CASSGGNTDTQYF. CDR3 coding DNA: TGTGCCAGCAGCGGGGGGAACACAGATACGCAGTATTTT.

The chain combines TRBV7-2 with TRBJ1-3; TRBD1 is a possible D gene (6 bases). Looked up from germline, CDR1 is SGHTA and CDR2 is FQGNSA. The V end was cut by 4 bases, the J end by 2 bases, with 18 bases between. This CDR3 has 17 residues. CDR3 bases: TGTGCCAGCAGCTCCTTCATCGTCAGGGGTCCTGGAAACACCATATATTTT. Encoded protein: CASSSFIVRGPGNTIYF.

J is TRBJ1-1 and V is TRBV28, with 7 bases aligning to TRBD1. Trimming cost V 7 bases and J 0 bases; bases outside gene matches: 11. Germline V gene data show CDR1 as MDHEN and CDR2 as SYDVKM. The CDR3 runs 16 residues. The CDR3 DNA is TGTGCCAGCACCTGGGGGACAGATTTAATGAACACTGAAGCTTTCTTT. This encodes CASTWGTDLMNTEAFF.

The chain uses TRBV2 and TRBJ2-7; D not certain. Germline assignment: CDR1 SNHLY and CDR2 FYNNEI. V was cut by 3 bases and J by 6 bases, with 12 bases left in between. This CDR3 contains 13 residues. This CDR3 is CASSELSIGEQYF. CDR3 DNA: TGTGCCAGCAGTGAGTTGAGTATTGGCGAGCAGTACTTC.

This clone showed up just a few times. The rearrangement links TRBV5-1 to TRBJ1-3, with D perhaps TRBD1 (6 bases). CDR1 and CDR2 (germline): SGHRS, YFSETQ. V was pared by 5 bases and J by 2 bases, with 11 bases between. The CDR3 totals 14 residues. The CDR3 region is CASRGGLAGNTIYF. In DNA, the CDR3 is TGCGCCAGCAGAGGGGGTCTTGCTGGAAACACCATATATTTT.

With regard to this clone: At one end the junction does not follow the germline gene, possibly because of a read error. This sample also contains other DNA sequences that code for the same CDR3. DNA of the CDR3: TGTGCCAGCAGCCCTGGAGTTAATGAAAAATTGTTTTTT. Protein sequence: CASSPGVNEKLFF. The chain joins TRBV5-6 to TRBJ1-4; the D is unclear. Germline CDR1 SGHDT, CDR2 YYEEEE. The CDR3 extends over 13 amino acids.

The gene calls are TRBV7-2 and TRBJ2-2; weak D call: TRBD2 (5 bases). Trimming stripped 5 bases from V and 4 bases from J, with 14 bases between. CDR1 SGHTA and CDR2 FQGNSA come from the germline V gene. This CDR3 contains 15 residues. The CDR3, as DNA: TGTGCCAGCAGCCCCCACCCCCGGGGCACCGGGGAGCTGTTTTTT. Its translation: CASSPHPRGTGELFF.

The V call is TRBV6-1, the J call TRBJ2-1; 14 positions match TRBD2. The junction had 3 bases not matched to a gene; V was cut back by 4 bases and J by 4 bases. The CDR3 is 16 amino acids. The germline V gene encodes CDR1 MNHNS and CDR2 SASEGT. The CDR3 region is CASSGTSGGQYNEQFF. In DNA, the CDR3 is TGTGCCAGCAGTGGGACTAGCGGGGGGCAGTACAATGAGCAGTTCTTC.

This clone was recorded only once. The chain recombines TRBV28 with TRBJ1-6, with D unclear. The CDR3 runs 16 residues. Germline V CDR1 and CDR2: MDHEN, SYDVKM. V was shortened by 3 bases and J by 0 bases, with 9 bases between the two germline ends. The CDR3 coding sequence is TGTGCCAGCAGTTTGGGCAGCCTCTCCTATAATTCACCCCTCCACTTT. It specifies CASSLGSLSYNSPLHF.

The sample holds a few counts of this clone. A read error may produce the germline difference seen at one junction end. The chain is built from TRBV7-9 and TRBJ2-2; TRBD1 aligns across 9 bases. CDR1 and CDR2 from the germline V gene are SEHNR and FQNEAQ (reference sequence). CDR3 size: 16 residues. CDR3 region: CSSTPGQGLNTGELFF. DNA for the CDR3: TGTTCCAGCACCCCAGGACAGGGGCTGAACACCGGGGAGCTGTTTTTT.

The J gene is TRBJ1-5, the V gene TRBV5-5; possibly TRBD1 for D (6 bases). Between the trimmed V and J ends, which lost 4 bases and 5 bases, there was a span of 16 bases. The CDR3 totals 15 residues. Germline lookup yields CDR1 SGHKS and CDR2 YYEKEE (reference sequence). The CDR3 coding sequence is TGTGCCAGCAGCGGAACAGGGAGTATGGATCAGCCCCAGCATTTT. Residues: CASSGTGSMDQPQHF.

The chain carries TRBV7-2 and TRBJ1-2; D not certain. CDR3 length: 14 amino acids. Trimming cost V 5 bases and J 6 bases, with 16 bases left between them. Germline V CDR1 and CDR2: SGHTA, FQGNSA. This CDR3 reads CASSPLSGIDGYTF. CDR3 sequence (DNA): TGTGCCAGCAGCCCACTTTCCGGTATAGATGGCTACACCTTC.

This clone showed up just once. V gene TRBV4-1 combines with J gene TRBJ2-3, with D possibly TRBD1 on 6 matching bases. The CDR3 covers 18 residues. CDR1 and CDR2 from the germline V gene are MGHRA and YSYEKL. The V end was cut by 0 bases, the J end by 6 bases, with 22 bases between. CDR3 DNA sequence: TGCGCCAGCAGCCAAGACTCCCGGACAGCGCGGGCCGGGGATACGCAGTATTTT. This translates into CASSQDSRTARAGDTQYF.

DNA for the CDR3: TGCGCCAGCAGCTTCAACGGGGGGGCAGATACGCAGTATTTT. Protein: CASSFNGGADTQYF. J is TRBJ2-3 and V is TRBV5-1; TRBD2 matches 8 bases. The germline V gene encodes CDR1 SGHRS and CDR2 YFSETQ. CDR3 length equals 14 residues. J lost 4 bases, V lost 2 bases, and 3 bases had no gene match.